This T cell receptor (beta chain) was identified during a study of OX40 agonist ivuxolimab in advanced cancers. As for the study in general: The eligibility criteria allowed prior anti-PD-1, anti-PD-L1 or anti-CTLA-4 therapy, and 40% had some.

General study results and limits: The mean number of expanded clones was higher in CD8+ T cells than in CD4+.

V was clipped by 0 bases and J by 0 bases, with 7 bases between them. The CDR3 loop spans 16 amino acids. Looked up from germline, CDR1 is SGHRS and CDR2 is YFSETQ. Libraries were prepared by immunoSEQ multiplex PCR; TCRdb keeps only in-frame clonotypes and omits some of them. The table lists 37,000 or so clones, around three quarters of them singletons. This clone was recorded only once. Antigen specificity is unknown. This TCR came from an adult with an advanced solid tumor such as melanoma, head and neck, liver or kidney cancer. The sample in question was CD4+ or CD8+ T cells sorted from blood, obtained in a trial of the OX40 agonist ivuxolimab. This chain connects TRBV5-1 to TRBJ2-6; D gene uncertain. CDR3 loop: CASSLVQSSGANVLTF. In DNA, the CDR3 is TGCGCCAGCAGCTTGGTCCAGTCCTCTGGGGCCAACGTCCTGACTTTC. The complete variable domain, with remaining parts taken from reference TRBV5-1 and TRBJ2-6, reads KAGVTQTPRYLIKTRGQQVTLSCSPISGHRSVSWYQQTPGQGLQFLFEYFSETQRNKGNFPGRFSGRQFSNSRSEMNVSTLELGDSALYLCASSLVQSSGANVLTFGAGSRLTVL.